This paragraph covers one T cell receptor beta chain sequence. Its antigen is not identified. These data belong to a study of T cells after yellow fever vaccination. General study points: Booster samples showed a return of most primary-vaccination clones (approximately 96% CD4, 88% CD8). Abundant clonotypes (contaminants from the bulk population) could be present in FACS-sorted repertoires.

The TCR cDNA carried a universal primer site and UMIs from 5'RACE template switching. TCRdb itself ran the 5' RACE reads through MiXCR, one entry per CDR3 protein. The table shows about 300,000 distinct CDR3 sequences, with around 8.6% occurring only once. The length of the CDR3 is 14 residues. With 2 bases removed from V and 3 bases from J, the gap between germline ends came to 10 bases. Per germline, CDR1 SGHTA and CDR2 FQGNSA. This clonotype was sampled from a man aged 18 to 29 who received the YFV17D yellow fever vaccine. The input for sequencing was CD4+ T cells sorted from PBMCs, taken 5 days after the yellow fever booster vaccination. V is TRBV7-2 and J is TRBJ2-5, with D tentatively TRBD1 or TRBD2 (5 bases each). The CDR3 is CASSLFRGEETQYF. In DNA, the CDR3 is TGTGCCAGCAGCTTATTTCGGGGCGAAGAGACCCAGTACTTC.